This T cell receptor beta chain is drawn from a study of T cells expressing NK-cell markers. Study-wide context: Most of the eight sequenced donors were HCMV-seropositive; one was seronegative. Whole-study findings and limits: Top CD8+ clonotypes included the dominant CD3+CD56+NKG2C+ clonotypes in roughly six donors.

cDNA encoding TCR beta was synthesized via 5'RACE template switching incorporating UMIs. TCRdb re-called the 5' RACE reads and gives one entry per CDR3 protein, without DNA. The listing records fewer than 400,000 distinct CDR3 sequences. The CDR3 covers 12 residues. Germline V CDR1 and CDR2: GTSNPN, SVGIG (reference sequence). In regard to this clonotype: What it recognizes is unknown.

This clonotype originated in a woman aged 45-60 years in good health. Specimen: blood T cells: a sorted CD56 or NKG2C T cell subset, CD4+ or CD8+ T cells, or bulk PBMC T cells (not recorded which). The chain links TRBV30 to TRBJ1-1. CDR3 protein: CAWRVLIGEAFF.